These 14 T cell receptor beta chains were all obtained from the same sample, sequenced in a study of T cells in Graves' hyperthyroidism and ophthalmopathy. RNA transcripts provided the source from which TCR beta CDR3 regions were amplified. When the TCR CDR3 underwent first-round RT-PCR, the HTBI primer set was used. TCRdb analysed the multiplex PCR reads with MiXCR anew, one entry per CDR3 protein. Found here are hundreds of thousands of distinct CDR3 sequences, just under 45% of them singletons; the top ten hold 6.5% to 9%. The sequencing sample was made of peripheral blood or thyroid tissue (not recorded which). These receptors all come from an adult man with Graves' disease, either hyperthyroidism or ophthalmopathy (not recorded which).

This clonotype was counted once. This sequence joins TRBV2 and TRBJ2-7; 8 nucleotides match TRBD1. This CDR3 has 15 residues. Germline V gene lookup returns CDR1 SNHLY and CDR2 FYNNEI. J lost 3 bases, V lost 4 bases, and 8 bases had no gene match. The CDR3 DNA follows: TGTGCCAGCAGTGGACAGGGGCTAGGAGTCTACGAGCAGTACTTC. It translates to CASSGQGLGVYEQYF.

The chain links TRBV2 to TRBJ2-7; 7 nucleotides match TRBD1. V gave up 7 bases and J gave up 2 bases; unmatched junction bases: 8. The CDR3 totals 14 residues. Germline V gives CDR1 SNHLY, CDR2 FYNNEI. CDR3 protein: CASNQGDGTYEQYF. For the CDR3, the DNA is TGTGCCAGCAACCAGGGGGACGGGACCTACGAGCAGTACTTC.

This rearrangement joins TRBV20-1 to TRBJ1-2, with 12 bases fitting TRBD1. Germline V gene sequence: CDR1 DFQATT, CDR2 SNEGSKA (reference sequence). The CDR3 has 15 amino acids. The trim removed 2 bases at V and 8 bases at J, leaving 9 bases unmatched. The CDR3, as DNA: TGCAGTGCTAGATCTGCGGGACAGGGGGCAGAGGGCTACACCTTC. This translates into CSARSAGQGAEGYTF.

This clonotype was picked up a small number of times. The J gene is TRBJ1-5, the V gene TRBV7-8; TRBD1 matches 9 bases. CDR3 size: 16 residues. Germline V gene lookup returns CDR1 SGHVS and CDR2 FQNEAQ. J was trimmed by 2 bases and V by 5 bases; bases with no gene match: 7. The CDR3 here is CASSRGQGSGNQPQHF. The DNA of the CDR3 is TGTGCCAGCAGCCGCGGACAGGGGTCGGGCAATCAGCCCCAGCATTTT.

The chain has TRBV5-8 and TRBJ2-5; 8 positions agree with TRBD2. The CDR3 extends over 13 amino acids. CDR1 is SGHTS, CDR2 YDEGEE, per germline. V was pared by 2 bases and J by 11 bases, with 8 bases of the junction left unmatched. The CDR3 coding sequence is TGTGCCAGCAGCTTAAATGCGGGGGGTGAGCAGTACTTC. The encoded protein is CASSLNAGGEQYF.

Only a few counts were recorded for this clonotype. The chain carries TRBV12-3 or TRBV12-4 and TRBJ1-2; D gene unclear. The ends were cut back, 4 bases at V and 5 bases at J, with 11 bases in the middle. The CDR3 consists of 13 residues. The CDR3 coding sequence is TGTGCCAGCAGTTACCCGGGGTATTATGGCTACACCTTC. It is translated as CASSYPGYYGYTF.

The J gene is TRBJ1-4, the V gene TRBV15; D ambiguous. This CDR3 contains 12 residues. Germline V gene sequence: CDR1 LNHNV, CDR2 YYDKDF (reference sequence). The CDR3 here is CVHGEGNEKLFF. For the CDR3, the DNA is TGTGTCCATGGGGAAGGGAATGAAAAACTGTTTTTT.

This chain links TRBV6-5 with TRBJ1-3, with unresolved D. Trimming removed 2 bases from V and 0 bases from J, with 8 bases in between. This CDR3 has 15 amino acids. From germline, CDR1 is MNHEY and CDR2 SVGAGI. The CDR3 protein is CASSYPTASGNTIYF. CDR3 DNA sequence: TGTGCCAGCAGTTACCCGACGGCCTCTGGAAACACCATATATTTT.

This clonotype came up a few times. The V gene is TRBV29-1, the J gene TRBJ1-2; weak D call: TRBD1 (5 bases). V gave up 2 bases and J gave up 6 bases, with 19 bases separating them. The CDR3 sequence is 15 residues long. The V gene's germline CDR1 is SQVTM and CDR2 ANQGSEA. DNA for the CDR3: TGCAGCGTTGAACTACAACAGGCGATAGATGATGGCTACACCTTC. This sequence encodes CSVELQQAIDDGYTF. The full variable domain, completed using reference TRBV29-1 and TRBJ1-2, is SAVISQKPSRDICQRGTSLTIQCQVDSQVTMMFWYRQQPGQSLTLIATANQGSEATYESGFVIDKFPISRPNLTFSTLTVSNMSPEDSSIYLCSVELQQAIDDGYTFGSGTRLTVV.

The chain has TRBV7-2 and TRBJ1-1; possible D gene TRBD1, 6 bases. Germline assignment: CDR1 SGHTA and CDR2 FQGNSA. The CDR3 has 14 amino acids. The V end was cut by 3 bases, the J end by 5 bases, with 13 bases between. CDR3 sequence (DNA): TGTGCCAGCAGCTTCGGGACACCGCCTACTGAAGCTTTCTTT. Its translation: CASSFGTPPTEAFF.

The chain has TRBV2 and TRBJ1-5, with a possible D match to TRBD1 (6 bases). CDR3 length: 16 residues. Trimming took off 0 bases at V and 10 bases at J, with 19 bases between the two ends. Looked up from germline, CDR1 is SNHLY and CDR2 is FYNNEI. CDR3 region: CASSEALGTGKFPQHF. The CDR3 nucleotides read TGTGCCAGCAGTGAAGCGCTTGGAACAGGGAAGTTCCCCCAGCATTTT.

V is TRBV7-8 and J is TRBJ1-2; 8 nucleotides line up with TRBD1. Germline assignment: CDR1 SGHVS and CDR2 FQNEAQ. The CDR3 runs 14 residues. V lost 8 bases, J lost 2 bases, and 7 bases stayed unmatched. The CDR3 protein is CASVQGQGNYGYTF. The CDR3 DNA follows: TGTGCCAGCGTCCAAGGACAGGGAAACTATGGCTACACCTTC.

This sequence joins TRBV24-1 and TRBJ2-7; weak D call: TRBD1 (5 bases). The germline CDR1 and CDR2 sequences are KGHDR and SFDVKD. This CDR3 is built from 15 residues. Between the trimmed V and J ends, which lost 5 bases and 2 bases, there was a span of 15 bases. This chain's CDR3 is CATSARGRATYEQYF. The DNA of the CDR3 is TGTGCCACCAGTGCTAGGGGCAGGGCGACCTACGAGCAGTACTTC.

This clonotype was detected only once. The chain has TRBV7-9 and TRBJ2-7; D could derive from TRBD1 or TRBD2 (7 bases each). V gave up 5 bases and J gave up 6 bases, with 23 bases separating them. The germline CDR1 and CDR2 sequences are SEHNR and FQNEAQ (reference sequence). This CDR3 region has 16 residues. The CDR3 nucleotides read TGTGCCAGCAGCCAAGGAGGGGGCGGGAGTTTAGGCGAGCAGTACTTC. Amino acid sequence: CASSQGGGGSLGEQYF. Together with reference TRBV7-9 and TRBJ2-7, the CDR3 gives the full variable domain: DTGVSQNPRHKITKRGQNVTFRCDPISEHNRLYWYRQTLGQGPEFLTYFQNEAQLEKSRLLSDRFSAERPKGSFSTLEIQRTEQGDSAMYLCASSQGGGGSLGEQYFGPGTRLTVT.